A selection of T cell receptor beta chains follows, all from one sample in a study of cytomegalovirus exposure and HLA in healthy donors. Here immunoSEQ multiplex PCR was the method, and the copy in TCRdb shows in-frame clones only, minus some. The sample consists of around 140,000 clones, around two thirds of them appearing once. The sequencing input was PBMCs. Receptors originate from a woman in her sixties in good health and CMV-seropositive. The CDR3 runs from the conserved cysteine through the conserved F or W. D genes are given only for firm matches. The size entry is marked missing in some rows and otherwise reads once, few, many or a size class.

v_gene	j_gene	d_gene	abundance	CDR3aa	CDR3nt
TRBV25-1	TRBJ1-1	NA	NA	CASSTQTPMNTEAFF	TGTGCCAGCAGTACCCAGACACCGATGAACACTGAAGCTTTCTTT
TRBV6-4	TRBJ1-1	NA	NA	CASSSTRGNTEAFF	TGTGCCAGCAGTTCAACCAGGGGGAACACTGAAGCTTTCTTT
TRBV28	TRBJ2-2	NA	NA	CASSTRQPGELFF	TGTGCCAGCAGTACACGACAGCCCGGGGAGCTGTTTTTT
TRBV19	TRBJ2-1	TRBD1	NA	CASSPGTGSEQFF	TGTGCCAGTAGTCCCGGGACAGGGAGTGAGCAGTTCTTC
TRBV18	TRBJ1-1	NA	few	CASSPPPQIEAFF	TGTGCCAGCTCACCACCCCCACAGATTGAAGCTTTCTTT
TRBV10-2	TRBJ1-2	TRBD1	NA	CASTSNQQGARYGYTF	TGCGCCAGCACCTCAAATCAACAGGGGGCAAGGTATGGCTACACCTTC
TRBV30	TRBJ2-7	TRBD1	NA	CAWTGQVYYEQYF	TGTGCCTGGACAGGACAGGTCTACTACGAGCAGTACTTC
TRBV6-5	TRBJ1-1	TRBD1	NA	CASSSDRATEAFF	TGTGCCAGCAGTTCCGACAGGGCCACTGAAGCTTTCTTT
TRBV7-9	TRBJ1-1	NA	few	CASSFSGAGEAFF	TGTGCCAGCAGCTTTTCAGGGGCCGGGGAAGCTTTCTTT
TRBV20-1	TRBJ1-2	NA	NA	CSASPNRVGF	TGCAGTGCTAGCCCTAACCGCGTCGGCTTC
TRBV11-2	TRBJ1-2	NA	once	CASSLVVRAGYTF	TGTGCCAGCAGCTTAGTTGTTCGTGCGGGCTACACCTTC
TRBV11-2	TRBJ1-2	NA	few	CASSRGVYGYTF	TGTGCCAGCAGCCGGGGTGTCTATGGCTACACCTTC
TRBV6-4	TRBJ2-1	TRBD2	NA	CASSAQLAGGYNEQFF	TGTGCCAGCAGTGCTCAGCTAGCGGGAGGTTACAATGAGCAGTTCTTC
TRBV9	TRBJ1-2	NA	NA	CASSVDARSYGYTF	TGTGCCAGCAGCGTAGACGCAAGGAGCTATGGCTACACCTTC
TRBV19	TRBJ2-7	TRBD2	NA	CASSIVGTINEQYF	TGTGCCAGTAGTATTGTTGGGACTATCAACGAGCAGTACTTC
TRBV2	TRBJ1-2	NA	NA	CASSLRQTDGYTF	TGTGCCAGCAGCCTCCGACAGACCGATGGCTACACCTTC
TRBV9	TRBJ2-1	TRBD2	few	CASSARAGDGEQFF	TGTGCCAGCAGCGCCCGAGCGGGAGACGGTGAGCAGTTCTTC
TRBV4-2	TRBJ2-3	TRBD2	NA	CASSLQNVAGTDTQYF	TGTGCCAGCAGCCTCCAAAACGTAGCGGGAACAGATACGCAGTATTTT
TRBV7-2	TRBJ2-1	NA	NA	CASSLGWGRYNEQFF	TGTGCCAGCAGCTTAGGTTGGGGCCGCTACAATGAGCAGTTCTTC
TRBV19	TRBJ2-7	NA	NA	CASSTTGFEQYF	TGTGCCAGTAGTACAACAGGGTTCGAGCAGTACTTC
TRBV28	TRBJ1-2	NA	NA	CASSSSIRHRTMGYGYTF	TGTGCCAGCAGTTCATCCATCCGTCACAGGACCATGGGCTATGGCTACACCTTC
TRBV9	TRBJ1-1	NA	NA	CASSAFQGLNTEAFF	TGTGCCAGCAGTGCCTTCCAGGGGCTGAACACTGAAGCTTTCTTT
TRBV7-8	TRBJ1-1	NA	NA	CASSLDAGNTEAFF	TGTGCCAGCAGCTTAGACGCAGGGAACACTGAAGCTTTCTTT
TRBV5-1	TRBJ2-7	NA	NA	CASSWDTSYEQYF	TGCGCCAGCAGCTGGGACACAAGTTACGAGCAGTACTTC
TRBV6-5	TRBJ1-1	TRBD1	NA	CASSRQGVGTEAFF	TGTGCCAGCAGTCGACAGGGGGTAGGCACTGAAGCTTTCTTT
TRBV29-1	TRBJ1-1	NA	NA	CSVRVGGGAGTEAFF	TGCAGCGTTCGGGTCGGCGGAGGGGCAGGGACTGAAGCTTTCTTT
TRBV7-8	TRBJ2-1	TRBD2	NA	CASSLGGGSPYNEQFF	TGTGCCAGCAGCTTAGGCGGCGGGAGCCCCTACAATGAGCAGTTCTTC
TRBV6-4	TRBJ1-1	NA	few	CASSADRSNTEAFF	TGTGCCAGCAGTGCCGACAGATCGAACACTGAAGCTTTCTTT
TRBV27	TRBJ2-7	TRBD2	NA	CASSSGNGRAYEQYF	TGTGCCAGCAGTTCAGGTAACGGGAGGGCCTACGAGCAGTACTTC
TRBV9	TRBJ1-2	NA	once	CASSSSPGVSGYTF	TGTGCCAGCAGCTCCTCGCCGGGGGTAAGTGGCTACACCTTC
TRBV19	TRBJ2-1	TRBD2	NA	CASSFPGTSGMYNEQFF	TGTGCCAGTAGTTTCCCAGGTACGAGCGGGATGTACAATGAGCAGTTCTTC
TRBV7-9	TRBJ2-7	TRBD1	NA	CASSLTDRASYEQYF	TGTGCCAGCAGCTTAACGGACAGGGCCTCCTACGAGCAGTACTTC
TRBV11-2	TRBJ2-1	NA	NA	CASSFDRKRANEQFF	TGTGCCAGCAGCTTCGATAGGAAGCGGGCCAATGAGCAGTTCTTC
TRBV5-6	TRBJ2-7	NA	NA	CASSLGQRNYEQYF	TGTGCCAGCAGCTTGGGACAAAGGAACTACGAGCAGTACTTC
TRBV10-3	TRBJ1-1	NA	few	CAISGGVSDTEAFF	TGTGCCATCAGTGGGGGGGTTAGTGACACTGAAGCTTTCTTT
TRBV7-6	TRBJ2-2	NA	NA	CASSFTRTGELFF	TGTGCCAGCAGCTTTACTCGGACCGGGGAGCTGTTTTTT
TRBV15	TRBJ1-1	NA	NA	CATLQPGMNTEAFF	TGTGCCACCCTGCAACCGGGGATGAACACTGAAGCTTTCTTT
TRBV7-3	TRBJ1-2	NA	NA	CASSSGLSYGYTF	TGTGCCAGCAGCTCAGGACTGAGCTATGGCTACACCTTC
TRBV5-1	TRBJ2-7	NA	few	CASSHGLAGPSYEQYF	TGCGCCAGCAGCCACGGACTGGCAGGACCTTCCTACGAGCAGTACTTC
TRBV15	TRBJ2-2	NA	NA	CATSRLAGELFF	TGTGCCACCAGCAGATTAGCCGGGGAGCTGTTTTTT
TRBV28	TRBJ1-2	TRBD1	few	CASSGTGGIYGYTF	TGTGCCAGCAGTGGGACAGGGGGCATATATGGCTACACCTTC
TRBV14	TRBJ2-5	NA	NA	CASSRGRAQETQYF	TGTGCCAGCAGCCGAGGCAGGGCACAAGAGACCCAGTACTTC
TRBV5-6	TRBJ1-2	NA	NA	CASSLVQAFSNYGYTF	TGTGCCAGCAGCTTGGTGCAGGCCTTTTCTAACTATGGCTACACCTTC
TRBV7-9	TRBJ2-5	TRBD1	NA	CASSNRDRVQETQYF	TGTGCCAGCAGCAACCGGGACAGGGTACAAGAGACCCAGTACTTC
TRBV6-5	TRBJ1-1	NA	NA	CASSRREGSTEAFF	TGTGCCAGCAGCCGCCGGGAGGGAAGCACTGAAGCTTTCTTT
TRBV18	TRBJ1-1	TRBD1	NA	CASSPGQGAEAFF	TGTGCCAGCTCACCCGGACAGGGTGCTGAAGCTTTCTTT
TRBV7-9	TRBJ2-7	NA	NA	CASSINYDEQYF	TGTGCCAGCAGCATCAACTACGACGAGCAGTACTTC
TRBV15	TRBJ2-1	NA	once	CATSREQGEQFF	TGTGCCACCAGCAGAGAACAGGGTGAGCAGTTCTTC
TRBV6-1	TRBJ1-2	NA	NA	CASPEAKKGYGYTF	TGTGCCAGCCCTGAGGCGAAAAAAGGCTATGGCTACACCTTC
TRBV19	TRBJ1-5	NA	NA	CASSDKNSNQPQHF	TGTGCCAGCTCAGACAAGAATAGCAATCAGCCCCAGCATTTT
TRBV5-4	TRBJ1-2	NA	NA	CASSLGGTLGGYGYTF	TGTGCCAGCAGCCTGGGCGGGACTCTCGGTGGCTATGGCTACACCTTC
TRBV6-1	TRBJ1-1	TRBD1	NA	CASSDQPQGGDEAFF	TGTGCCAGCAGTGATCAACCACAGGGGGGGGATGAAGCTTTCTTT
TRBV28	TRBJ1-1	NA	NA	CASSVRDTAFF	TGTGCCAGTTCTGTCCGGGACACTGCTTTCTTT
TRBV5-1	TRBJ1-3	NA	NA	CASSNSGDSGNTIYF	TGCGCCAGCTCCAACAGCGGGGACTCTGGAAACACCATATATTTT